This entry concerns a single TCR beta chain. This receptor's antigen is unknown. Per-nucleotide qualities are absent, and no much larger clonotype sits a single base away. This sample is part of a study of shared clonotypes between healthy human individuals (dated by TCRdb to the early 2020s). Looking at the study overall: Three men and a couple of women, aged 18 to 49 years, made up the cohort. Per donor, three plates each were used for CD4 naive and CD4 memory, two for CD8 naive, and one for CD8 memory. The study deeply sequenced blood TCR repertoires of about 5 healthy adults to estimate repertoire size and the extent of clonotype sharing between individuals. Libraries were prepared and TCR repertoires were sequenced by different laboratories using diverse techniques, in order to increase sequencing depth and limit assay-specific biases. Leukapheresis yielded between about 0.85 and 10 billion PBMCs per donor. Summary of the overall study and its limitations: Clonotypes shared by all four sorted-subset donors showed higher generation probabilities than non-shared clonotypes. The small number of donors limited the genetic and exposure-history diversity represented. Sampling was restricted to blood, and TCR repertoires in tissues likely differ from the TCR repertoires found in blood. Incomplete sequencing was indicated by rarefaction of sorted-subset datasets, despite the large sequencing depth. Pairwise subsampling indicated that sequencing depth was expected to affect the degree of clonotype sharing among donors. Estimated clonotype richness was generally larger for naive than for memory subsets. Around 5.4% of naive CD4, 3.5% of naive CD8, 2% to 2.5% of memory CD4, and about 0.4% of memory CD8 clonotypes were shared across several donors.

V is cut by 3 bases and J by 6 bases, and the space between the germline ends is 18 bases. Taken from the germline V gene, the CDR1 and CDR2 loops are SGHRS and YFSETQ. Inclusive of the bounding cysteine and phenylalanine, the CDR3 is 15 residues long. Of all the DNA, just the CDR3 is kept, 45 bases in frame from base 1. Donors were healthy HIV-negative adults with no recently reported acute infections or vaccinations. Every donor was a Caucasian adult residing in Nashville, Tennessee, USA. CD4+ T cells were enriched by magnetic negative selection, after which naive cells were positively selected on CD45RA and the negative fraction was taken as the memory subset. Blood was collected by leukapheresis, and PBMCs were isolated by Ficoll-Histopaque density gradient centrifugation and then cryopreserved in liquid nitrogen vapor phase. Analytical flow cytometry was used to check the purity and quantity of every magnetically sorted T cell population. Each sorted fraction had its genomic DNA isolated and then quantified by UV absorbance on a Nanodrop 2000c.

Using the deep immunoSEQ assay, multiplex PCR amplified TCR CDR3 regions from genomic DNA. Extracted genomic DNA from each cell subset was spread evenly across all wells of several immunoSEQ 96-well plates, with each plate serving as a replicate. For sorted subsets, around 200 ng genomic DNA, equal to 30,000 or so T cell genomes, was loaded into each replicate PCR. Purified libraries were measured with a Qubit 3.0 fluorometer, size-checked on a Bioanalyzer 2100, and measured again with the KAPA Library Quantification kit. A separate single-read 150-cycle Illumina NextSeq 550 flow cell was used to sequence each immunoSEQ 96-well plate. The study's own analysis went as follows. Because the immunoSEQ output held only junctional sequences and lacked quality scores, the filtering could not match the filtering applied to full-length reads. To assign V/J genes and CDR3, sequences were annotated using PyIR, a Python wrapper for IgBLAST v1.9, with IMGT germline references. Reads were removed for weak V/J assignments (E-value above 1e-6), missing CDR3, stop codons, out-of-frame junctions, or ambiguous translated residues. V3J clonotypes were defined as sequences sharing an identical inferred V gene, J gene, and CDR3 amino acid sequence. Percentage overlap between repertoires was computed as shared unique clonotypes divided by the size of the smaller repertoire. Repertoire richness was assessed with RTK rarefaction, the Chao1 estimator, and Recon v2.1 estimates of unobserved clonotypes. Generation probabilities were computed with OLGA for all TCRbeta clonotypes obtained by the gDNA method from a few donors. The immuneACCESS repertoire file appears here via TCRdb, limited to in-frame rearrangements. These files lack a portion of the clones; in checked studies, under half of the deficit traces to unresolved V genes, and the cause of the others is not known. The V and J calls and the clone size are those of that table, but D and trimming were determined from the DNA. The sample records roughly 1.4 million clones, approximately 98.5% of which are singletons. Under 0.45% of the sample comes from the top ten.

This receptor was identified in a man aged 30-40 years in good health. The sample was naive CD4+ T cells sorted from blood. The sample's cell subset or site label is to be understood as: CD45RA+ positively selected. The chain is encoded by TRBV5-1 joined to TRBJ1-1; no D gene call is confident. The DNA reads TGCGCCAGCAGCTCTACCCTCGGGTGGAGCGCTGAAGCTTTCTTT. It is translated as CASSSTLGWSAEAFF.